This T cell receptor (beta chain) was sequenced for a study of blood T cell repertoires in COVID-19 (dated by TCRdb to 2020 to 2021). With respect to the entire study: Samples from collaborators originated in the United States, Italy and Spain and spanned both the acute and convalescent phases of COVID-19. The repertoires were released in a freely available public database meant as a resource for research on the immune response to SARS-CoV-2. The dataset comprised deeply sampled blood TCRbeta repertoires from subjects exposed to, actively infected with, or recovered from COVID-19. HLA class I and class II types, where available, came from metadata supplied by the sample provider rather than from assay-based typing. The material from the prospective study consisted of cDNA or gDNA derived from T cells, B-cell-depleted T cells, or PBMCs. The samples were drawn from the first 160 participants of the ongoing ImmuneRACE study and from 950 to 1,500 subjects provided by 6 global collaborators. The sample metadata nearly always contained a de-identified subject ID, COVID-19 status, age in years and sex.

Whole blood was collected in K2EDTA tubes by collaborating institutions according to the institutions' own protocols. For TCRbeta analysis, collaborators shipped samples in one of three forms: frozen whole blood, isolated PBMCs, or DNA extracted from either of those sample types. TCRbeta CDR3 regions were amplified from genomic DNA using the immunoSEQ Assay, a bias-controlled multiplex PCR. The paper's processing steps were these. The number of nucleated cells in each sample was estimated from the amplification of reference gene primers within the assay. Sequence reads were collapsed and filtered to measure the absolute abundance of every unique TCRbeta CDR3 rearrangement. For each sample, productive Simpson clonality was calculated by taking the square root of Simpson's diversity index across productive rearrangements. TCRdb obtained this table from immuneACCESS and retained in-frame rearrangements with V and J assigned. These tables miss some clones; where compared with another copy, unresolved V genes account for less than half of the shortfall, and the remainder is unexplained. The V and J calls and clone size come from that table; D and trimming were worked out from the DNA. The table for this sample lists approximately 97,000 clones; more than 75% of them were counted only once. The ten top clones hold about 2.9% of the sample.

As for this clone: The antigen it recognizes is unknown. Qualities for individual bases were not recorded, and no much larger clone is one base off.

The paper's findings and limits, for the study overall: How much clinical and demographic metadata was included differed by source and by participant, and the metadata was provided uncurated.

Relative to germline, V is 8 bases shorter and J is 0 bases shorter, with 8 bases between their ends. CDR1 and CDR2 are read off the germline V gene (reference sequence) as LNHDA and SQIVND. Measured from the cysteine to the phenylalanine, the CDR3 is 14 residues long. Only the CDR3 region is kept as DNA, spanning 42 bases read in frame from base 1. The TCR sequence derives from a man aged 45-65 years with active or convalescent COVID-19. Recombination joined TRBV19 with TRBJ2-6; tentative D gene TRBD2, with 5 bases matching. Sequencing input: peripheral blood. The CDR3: CASGRGSGANVLTF. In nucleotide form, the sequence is TGTGCCAGTGGACGGGGCTCTGGGGCCAACGTCCTGACTTTC.